This T cell receptor (beta chain) derives from a study of cytomegalovirus exposure and HLA in healthy donors. As regards this clone: The target antigen is unknown.

Measured with immunoSEQ multiplex PCR; TCRdb has only the in-frame clones, and not every one. The sample records some 250,000 clones, around 87% being singletons. Study findings and constraints: Most TCR sequences showed up rarely, but some public TCRs showed up in many donors. Testing in vitro showed a few CMV-associated chains specific for CMV antigens. Cytomegalovirus-associated status was assigned to 150 to 200 TCR beta chains. The classifier, whose performance was assessed in both the original and validation cohorts, reportedly diagnosed cytomegalovirus status with high specificity and sensitivity.

With V trimmed by 7 bases and J by 7 bases, 10 bases remained unmatched. Germline V gene data show CDR1 as SEHNR and CDR2 as FQNEAQ (reference sequence). The CDR3 is made up of 15 amino acids. The chain couples TRBV7-9 to TRBJ2-2, with 9 bases matching TRBD1. The sequence was collected from a woman younger than 30 in good health and CMV-seronegative. The sample consisted of PBMCs. DNA for the CDR3: TGTGCCAGCAACATGGGACAGGGAGAGGTCGGGGAGCTGTTTTTT. Translated, it gives CASNMGQGEVGELFF.